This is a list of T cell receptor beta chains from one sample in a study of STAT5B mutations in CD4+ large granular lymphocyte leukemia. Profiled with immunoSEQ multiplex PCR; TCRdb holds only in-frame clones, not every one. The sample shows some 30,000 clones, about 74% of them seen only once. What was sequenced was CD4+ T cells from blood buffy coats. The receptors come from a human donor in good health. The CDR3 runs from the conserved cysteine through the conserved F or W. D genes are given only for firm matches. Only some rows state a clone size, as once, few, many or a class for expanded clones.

TGCGCCAGCAGCTTGGGGGGAACTGGAAACACCATATATTTT CASSLGGTGNTIYF TRBV5-1 14 TRBJ1-3 NA NA
TGTGCCAGTAGCGCCACGGACAGGGGTATCAGCAATCAGCCCCAGCATTTT CASSATDRGISNQPQHF TRBV19 17 TRBJ1-5 TRBD1 NA
TGTGCCAGCTCACCACGAGGAGACTATGGCTACACCTTC CASSPRGDYGYTF TRBV18 13 TRBJ1-2 NA NA
TGTGCCAGCACCCTGAGGGACGTTAAAGGAAACACCATATATTTT CASTLRDVKGNTIYF TRBV28 15 TRBJ1-3 NA NA
TGCGCCAGCAGCTTGGGGACAGGGGACGAAAAACTGTTTTTT CASSLGTGDEKLFF TRBV5-1 14 TRBJ1-4 TRBD1 NA
TGTGCCACGTCGGACGTGAACACTGAAGCTTTCTTT CATSDVNTEAFF TRBV2 12 TRBJ1-1 NA NA
TGTGCCAGCAGTGAATGGGGGGCCCAGCATTTT CASSEWGAQHF TRBV6-1 11 TRBJ1-5 NA NA
TGTGCCAGCAGTTCTCTGAGAGGGTACACCTTC CASSSLRGYTF TRBV28 11 TRBJ1-2 NA NA
TGTGCCAGCAGTTTACCCCTAACTGAAGCTTTCTTT CASSLPLTEAFF TRBV28 12 TRBJ1-1 NA NA
TGTGCCAGCAGCTCGGTCACAGATACGCAGTATTTT CASSSVTDTQYF TRBV7-9 12 TRBJ2-3 NA NA
TGTGCCAGCAGTGTGGCCCAAGAGACCCAGTACTTC CASSVAQETQYF TRBV2 12 TRBJ2-5 NA NA
TGCGCCAGCAGCTTGGATACAGGTTATAATGAAAAACTGTTTTTT CASSLDTGYNEKLFF TRBV5-1 15 TRBJ1-4 NA NA
TGTGCCAGCAGCTTAGGCTCGCTCGCGGGAAAAACCAGCACAGATACGCAGTATTTT CASSLGSLAGKTSTDTQYF TRBV7-6 19 TRBJ2-3 NA NA
TGTGCCAGCAGTTCCCCGTCGGCAGGGGGCTACAATTCACCCCTCCACTTT CASSSPSAGGYNSPLHF TRBV28 17 TRBJ1-6 TRBD1 NA
TGCGCCAGCAGCCAGTCGGGAATAAACACAGATACGCAGTATTTT CASSQSGINTDTQYF TRBV4-3 15 TRBJ2-3 NA NA
TGTGCCAGCAGCGTAGGAGATAGGGGAAGGTCTGAAGCTTTCTTT CASSVGDRGRSEAFF TRBV9 15 TRBJ1-1 NA NA
TGTGCCAGCTCCTCCAAGGGGGATACGCAGTATTTT CASSSKGDTQYF TRBV18 12 TRBJ2-3 NA few
TGTGCCAGCAGCTTAGTTGGCGCCGGGGAGCTGTTTTTT CASSLVGAGELFF TRBV11-3 13 TRBJ2-2 NA NA
TGCGCCAGCAGCTTGGAGGGAGCCGGGGAGCTGTTTTTT CASSLEGAGELFF TRBV5-1 13 TRBJ2-2 NA NA
TGTGCCAGCAGCTTTGCCAGCATCGGGACCGGGGAGCTGTTTTTT CASSFASIGTGELFF TRBV11-2 15 TRBJ2-2 NA NA
TGTGCCAGTAGTATTTGGACGAACACCGGGGAGCTGTTTTTT CASSIWTNTGELFF TRBV19 14 TRBJ2-2 NA NA
TGCAGCGTTGGGGTTGGCGCCAGGGATTCCGGGGAGCTGTTTTTT CSVGVGARDSGELFF TRBV29-1 15 TRBJ2-2 NA NA
TGTGCCAGCAACGGTCTGAACACTGAAGCTTTCTTT CASNGLNTEAFF TRBV2 12 TRBJ1-1 NA NA
TGCGCCAGCAGCTTGGGGAGTGCTGGGGCCAACGTCCTGACTTTC CASSLGSAGANVLTF TRBV5-1 15 TRBJ2-6 NA NA
TGTGCCAGCAGTTCCGGGGATCATTCACCCCTCCACTTT CASSSGDHSPLHF TRBV28 13 TRBJ1-6 NA NA
TGTGCCATCAGTTCCGGGAGAGACACCGGGGAGCTGTTTTTT CAISSGRDTGELFF TRBV10-3 14 TRBJ2-2 NA NA